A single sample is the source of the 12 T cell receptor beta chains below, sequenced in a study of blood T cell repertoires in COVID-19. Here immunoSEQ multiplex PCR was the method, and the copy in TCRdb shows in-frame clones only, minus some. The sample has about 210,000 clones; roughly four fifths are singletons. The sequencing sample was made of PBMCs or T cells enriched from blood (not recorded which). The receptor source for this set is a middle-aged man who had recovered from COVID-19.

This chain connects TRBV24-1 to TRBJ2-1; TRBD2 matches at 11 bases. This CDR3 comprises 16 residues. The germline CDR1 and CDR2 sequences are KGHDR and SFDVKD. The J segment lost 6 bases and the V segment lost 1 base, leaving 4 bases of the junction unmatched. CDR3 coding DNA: TGTGCCACCAGTGATTTTACTAGCGGGGGTATCAATGAGCAGTTCTTC. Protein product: CATSDFTSGGINEQFF.

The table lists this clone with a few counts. In DNA form, the CDR3 reads TGTGCCAGCAGATTGGGACAGGGCCTCCTCTACGAGCAGTACTTC. This encodes CASRLGQGLLYEQYF. This chain joins TRBV2 and TRBJ2-7; 9 nucleotides line up with TRBD1. V was pared by 6 bases and J by 3 bases, with 9 bases of the junction left unmatched. The germline V gene has CDR1 SNHLY and CDR2 FYNNEI. The length of the CDR3 is 15 residues.

CDR3 sequence (DNA): TGTGCCAGCTCACCCCTCAGCAATCAGCCCCAGCATTTT. It yields the protein CASSPLSNQPQHF. The chain recombines TRBV18 with TRBJ1-5; no clear D. V was cut by 3 bases and J by 1 base, with 4 bases left in between. The germline gives CDR1 KGHSH, CDR2 LQKENI. This CDR3 comprises 13 residues. Using reference TRBV18 and TRBJ1-5 for the parts outside the CDR3, the full variable domain is NAGVMQNPRHLVRRRGQEARLRCSPMKGHSHVYWYRQLPEEGLKFMVYLQKENIIDESGMPKERFSAEFPKEGPSILRIQQVVRGDSAAYFCASSPLSNQPQHFGDGTRLSIL.

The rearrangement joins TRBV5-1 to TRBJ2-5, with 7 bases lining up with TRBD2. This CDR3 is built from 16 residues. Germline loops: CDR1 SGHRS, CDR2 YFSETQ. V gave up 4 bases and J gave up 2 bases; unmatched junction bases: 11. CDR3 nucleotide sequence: TGCGCCAGCAGCCAGAGAGCCAGCGGGAAACAAGAGACCCAGTACTTC. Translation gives CASSQRASGKQETQYF.

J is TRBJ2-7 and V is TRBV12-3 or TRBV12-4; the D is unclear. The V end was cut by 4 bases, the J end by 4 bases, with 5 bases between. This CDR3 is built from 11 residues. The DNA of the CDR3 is TGTGCCAGCAGTTCCCAATACGAGCAGTACTTC. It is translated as CASSSQYEQYF.

In DNA form, the CDR3 reads TGTGCCAGCAGCCAAGACCCCTTCGGACAGGGGGTCCATCAGCCCCAGCATTTT. This codes for CASSQDPFGQGVHQPQHF. The chain has TRBV4-2 and TRBJ1-5; 10 bases line up with TRBD1. CDR3 length equals 18 residues. Per germline, CDR1 LGHNA and CDR2 YNFKEQ. V lost 0 bases, J lost 5 bases, and 10 bases stayed unmatched.

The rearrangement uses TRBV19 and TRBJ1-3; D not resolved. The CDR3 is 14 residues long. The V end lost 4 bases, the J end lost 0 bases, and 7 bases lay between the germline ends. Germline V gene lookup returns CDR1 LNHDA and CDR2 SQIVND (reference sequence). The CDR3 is CASSRLSSGNTIYF. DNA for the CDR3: TGTGCCAGTAGTAGGTTGAGCTCTGGAAACACCATATATTTT.

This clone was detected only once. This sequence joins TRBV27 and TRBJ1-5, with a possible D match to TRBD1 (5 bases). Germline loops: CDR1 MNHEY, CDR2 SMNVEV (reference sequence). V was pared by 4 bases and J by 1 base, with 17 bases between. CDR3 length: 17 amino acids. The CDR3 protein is CASSSVGAHRSNQPQHF. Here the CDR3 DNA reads TGTGCCAGCAGTTCGGTAGGGGCTCATCGGAGCAATCAGCCCCAGCATTTT.

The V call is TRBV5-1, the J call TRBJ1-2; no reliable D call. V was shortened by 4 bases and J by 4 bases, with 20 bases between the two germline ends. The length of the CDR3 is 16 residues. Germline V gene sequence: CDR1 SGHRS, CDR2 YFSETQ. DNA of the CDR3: TGCGCCAGCAGCCCCGGGTCATCGACGGTCGGCTATGGCTACACCTTC. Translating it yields CASSPGSSTVGYGYTF.

The CDR3, as DNA: TGTGCCAGCAGCCGCCGGAGCGGGAGTAACTATGGCTACACCTTC. Amino acid sequence: CASSRRSGSNYGYTF. V gene TRBV7-2 combines with J gene TRBJ1-2; D gene unclear. V lost 5 bases, J lost 1 base, and 14 bases lay in between. The CDR3 extends over 15 amino acids. Per the germline V gene, CDR1 is SGHTA and CDR2 is FQGNSA.

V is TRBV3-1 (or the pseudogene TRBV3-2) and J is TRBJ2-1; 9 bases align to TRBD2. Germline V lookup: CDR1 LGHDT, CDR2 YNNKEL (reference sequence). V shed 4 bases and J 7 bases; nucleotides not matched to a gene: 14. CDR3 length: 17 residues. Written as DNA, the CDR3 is TGTGCCAGCAGCCGCTCCCCGGGGGTAGCGGGAGTGAATGAGCAGTTCTTC. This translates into CASSRSPGVAGVNEQFF.

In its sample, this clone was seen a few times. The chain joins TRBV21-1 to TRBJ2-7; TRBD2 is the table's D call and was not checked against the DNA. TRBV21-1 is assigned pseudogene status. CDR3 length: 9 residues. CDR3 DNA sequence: TGTGCCAGCAGCAAGACTTACGACTTC. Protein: CASSKTYDF.